The 16 T cell receptor beta chains presented below share a single source sample, sequenced in a study of cytomegalovirus exposure and HLA in healthy donors. The PCR contained 60 Vbeta and 13 Jbeta primers. The assay was immunoSEQ multiplex PCR, and TCRdb's table has in-frame clones only and misses some. The sample has roughly 100,000 clones, 60% to 75% seen once. Input material: PBMCs. These receptors were obtained from a man aged 35 to 55 in good health and CMV-seropositive.

The rearrangement joins TRBV6-6 to TRBJ1-1; unclear D gene. The CDR3 contains 11 residues. V dropped 3 bases and J dropped 4 bases, with 3 bases sitting between them. Germline V gene lookup returns CDR1 MNHNY and CDR2 SVGAGI (reference sequence). The CDR3 nucleotides are TGTGCCAGCAGTTATAGCACTGAAGCTTTCTTT. Translation: CASSYSTEAFF.

This chain uses TRBV6-1 with TRBJ2-3; 12 bases are shared with TRBD2. V gave up 2 bases and J gave up 2 bases; unmatched junction bases: 8. Germline V gives CDR1 MNHNS, CDR2 SASEGT. The CDR3 has 18 amino acids. DNA of the CDR3: TGTGCCAGCAGTGAACCTTTGTGGACTAGCGGGACCACAGATACGCAGTATTTT. This encodes CASSEPLWTSGTTDTQYF.

The gene calls are TRBV7-9 and TRBJ2-5; unclear D gene. The germline gives CDR1 SEHNR, CDR2 FQNEAQ (reference sequence). This CDR3 spans 12 amino acids. V was clipped by 2 bases and J by 5 bases, with 6 bases between them. CDR3 bases: TGTGCCAGCAGCTTATTAGAGGAGACCCAGTACTTC. Residues: CASSLLEETQYF.

Only a few counts were recorded for this clone. CDR3: CASSSGQGAGTGELFF. The CDR3 coding sequence is TGCGCCAGCAGCTCCGGACAGGGGGCGGGCACCGGGGAGCTGTTTTTT. The chain has TRBV5-1 and TRBJ2-2; 11 bases line up with TRBD1. V was pared by 3 bases and J by 4 bases, with 5 bases of the junction left unmatched. Per germline, CDR1 SGHRS and CDR2 YFSETQ. The CDR3 has 16 residues.

The chain uses TRBV6-4 and TRBJ1-1; D is possibly TRBD1 (5 bases). There are 16 residues in the CDR3. Germline CDR1 is MRHNA and CDR2 is SNTAGT. Trimming removed 4 bases from V and 5 bases from J, with 20 bases in between. CDR3 sequence: CASSGPRAIDHTEAFF. CDR3 sequence (DNA): TGTGCCAGCAGTGGGCCCAGGGCCATCGATCATACTGAAGCTTTCTTT.

This chain uses TRBV11-2 with TRBJ1-2; D is undetermined. Germline lookup yields CDR1 SGHAT and CDR2 FQNNGV. Trimming left V 0 bases short and J 5 bases short, with 10 bases between. CDR3 length: 14 amino acids. CDR3 in DNA: TGTGCCAGCAGCTTAGATGAAGCCGGGTATGGCTACACCTTC. It specifies CASSLDEAGYGYTF.

The chain joins TRBV7-2 to TRBJ2-7, with TRBD2 matching 10 bases. V lost 5 bases, J lost 12 bases, and 13 bases stayed unmatched. Germline loops: CDR1 SGHTA, CDR2 FQGNSA. The CDR3 extends over 14 amino acids. DNA of the CDR3: TGTGCCAGCAGCCCGACCGGGACTAGCGCCATGGGGTACTTC. It is translated as CASSPTGTSAMGYF.

The chain links TRBV5-1 to TRBJ1-1; the D is unclear. The V end was cut by 3 bases, the J end by 2 bases, with 8 bases between. The CDR3 runs to 13 residues. The V gene's germline CDR1 is SGHRS and CDR2 YFSETQ. In nucleotides, the CDR3 is TGCGCCAGCAGCTGGCAGGCCAACACTGAAGCTTTCTTT. It encodes CASSWQANTEAFF.

The chain is built from TRBV15 and TRBJ1-4; unclear D gene. Germline CDR1 and CDR2: LNHNV and YYDKDF (reference sequence). V gave up 5 bases and J gave up 7 bases, with 14 bases separating them. The CDR3 is 14 amino acids. Here the CDR3 reads CATSVGNDGEKLFF. DNA of the CDR3: TGTGCCACCAGCGTCGGTAATGATGGTGAAAAACTGTTTTTT.

The chain has TRBV2 and TRBJ2-3, with TRBD2 identical over 13 bases. The CDR3 has 16 amino acids. The V and J ends lost 6 bases and 3 bases, in that order; junction bases with no gene match: 6. The germline V gene has CDR1 SNHLY and CDR2 FYNNEI. Written as DNA, the CDR3 is TGTGCCAGCAGCCCGACTAGCGGGAGGTCTACAGATACGCAGTATTTT. This codes for CASSPTSGRSTDTQYF.

With regard to this clone: At one end the junction does not follow the germline gene, possibly because of a read error. The chain is built from TRBV5-4 and TRBJ1-1, with TRBD1 identical over 10 bases. The V gene's germline CDR1 is SGHNT and CDR2 YYREEE (reference sequence). This CDR3 spans 14 amino acids. The CDR3 is CASSQGTGATEAFF. CDR3 coding DNA: TGCGCCAGCAGCCAAGGGACAGGGGCCACTGAAGCTTTCTTT.

The chain is built from TRBV5-5 and TRBJ1-2; unclear D gene. Germline values: CDR1 SGHKS, CDR2 YYEKEE (reference sequence). The CDR3 runs 11 residues. Trimming cost V 5 bases and J 8 bases, with 10 bases left between them. In nucleotides, the CDR3 is TGTGCCAGCAGATTAGGAGCCGGCTACACCTTC. Amino acid sequence: CASRLGAGYTF.

The chain has TRBV7-2 and TRBJ2-3; 7 nucleotides match TRBD1. After removal of 6 bases from V and 1 base from J, the junction contained 7 bases not matched to a gene. This CDR3 region has 15 residues. Germline-derived CDR1 and CDR2 are SGHTA and FQGNSA. The CDR3 reads CASSSRTGGTDTQYF. The CDR3 region has the DNA TGTGCCAGCAGTTCGCGGACAGGCGGCACAGATACGCAGTATTTT.

CDR3 sequence (DNA): TGTGCCAGCAGCTTAGTACCTCTAGCGCGCAGCTCCTACAATGAGCAGTTCTTC. It specifies CASSLVPLARSSYNEQFF. The chain has TRBV7-9 and TRBJ2-1; D may be TRBD2 (6 bases). Trimming cost V 1 base and J 0 bases, with 16 bases left between them. The CDR3 runs 18 residues. From germline, CDR1 is SEHNR and CDR2 FQNEAQ (reference sequence). Together with reference TRBV7-9 and TRBJ2-1, the CDR3 gives the full variable domain: DTGVSQNPRHKITKRGQNVTFRCDPISEHNRLYWYRQTLGQGPEFLTYFQNEAQLEKSRLLSDRFSAERPKGSFSTLEIQRTEQGDSAMYLCASSLVPLARSSYNEQFFGPGTRLTVL.

This clone has only one observation. The chain uses TRBV6-6 and TRBJ1-2; TRBD1 is a possible D gene (5 bases). The length of the CDR3 is 15 residues. The germline CDR1 and CDR2 sequences are MNHNY and SVGAGI (reference sequence). The germline V and J ends were trimmed by 2 bases and 3 bases, with 13 bases remaining between them. The CDR3 reads CASSYQGRVDYGYTF. As DNA, the CDR3 is TGTGCCAGCAGTTACCAGGGAAGAGTTGACTATGGCTACACCTTC.

This rearrangement joins TRBV7-3 to TRBJ2-3, with D perhaps TRBD1 (5 bases). This CDR3 region has 16 residues. Trimming took off 5 bases at V and 4 bases at J, with 19 bases between the two ends. Germline CDR1 SGHTA, CDR2 FQGTGA. The CDR3 DNA sequence: TGTGCCAGCAGCCCTAGGGTGGGTGGGGCCCCAGATACGCAGTATTTT. Translating gives CASSPRVGGAPDTQYF.